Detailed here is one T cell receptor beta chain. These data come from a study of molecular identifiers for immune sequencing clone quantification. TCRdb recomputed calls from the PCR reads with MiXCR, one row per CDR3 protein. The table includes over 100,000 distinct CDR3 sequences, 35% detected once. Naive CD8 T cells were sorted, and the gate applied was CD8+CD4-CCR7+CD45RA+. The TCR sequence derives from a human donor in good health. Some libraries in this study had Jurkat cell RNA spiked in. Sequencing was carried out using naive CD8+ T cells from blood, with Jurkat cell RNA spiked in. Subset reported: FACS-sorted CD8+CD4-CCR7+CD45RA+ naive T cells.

The CDR3 loop is CASTVVGSYEQYF. The CDR3 DNA reads as TGTGCCAGCACCGTTGTAGGCTCCTACGAGCAGTACTTC. The chain links TRBV11-2 to TRBJ2-7; the D is unclear. V was cut by 7 bases and J by 0 bases, with 10 bases left in between. This CDR3 contains 13 residues. Germline CDR1 and CDR2: SGHAT and FQNNGV.